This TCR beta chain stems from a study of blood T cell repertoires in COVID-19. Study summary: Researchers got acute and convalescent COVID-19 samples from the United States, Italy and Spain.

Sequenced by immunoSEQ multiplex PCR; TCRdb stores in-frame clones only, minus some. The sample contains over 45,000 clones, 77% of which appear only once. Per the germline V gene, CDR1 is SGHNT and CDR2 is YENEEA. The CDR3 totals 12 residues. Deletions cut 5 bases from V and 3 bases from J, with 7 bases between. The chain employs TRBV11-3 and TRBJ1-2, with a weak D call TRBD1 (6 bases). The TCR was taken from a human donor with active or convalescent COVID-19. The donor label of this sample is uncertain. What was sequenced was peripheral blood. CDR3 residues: CASSAGDYGYTF. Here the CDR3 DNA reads TGTGCCAGCAGCGCAGGGGACTATGGCTACACCTTC.